A selection of T cell receptor beta chains follows, all from one sample in a study of sequential checkpoint blockade in melanoma. Assay: immunoSEQ multiplex PCR; the TCRdb copy retains only in-frame clones and omits some. The sample has about 5,500 clones; 39% are singletons. Source: tumor tissue (inferred from file names), taken from a patient given nivolumab and ipilimumab in sequence. These receptors all come from a human donor with melanoma. Both conserved end residues are part of each CDR3. A D gene is named only where the DNA matches it firmly. For some rows the clone size is stated as once, few or many, or as a class when expanded; others skip it.

J,V,size,length,D,CDR3,DNA
TRBJ1-5,TRBV19,medium-sized,13,-,CASSIIGNQPQHF,TGTGCCAGTAGTATAATAGGCAATCAGCCCCAGCATTTT
TRBJ2-1,TRBV10-3,-,14,TRBD2,CASTSGMTYNEQFF,TGTGCCAGTACTAGCGGGATGACCTACAATGAGCAGTTCTTC
TRBJ1-5,TRBV28,-,14,TRBD1,CASSTGGSIQPQHF,TGTGCCAGCAGTACAGGGGGCTCGATTCAGCCCCAGCATTTT
TRBJ1-4,TRBV7-2,few,13,-,CASIGRTNEKLFF,TGTGCCAGCATCGGTCGGACTAATGAAAAACTGTTTTTT
TRBJ2-3,TRBV18,-,15,TRBD1,CASSPPLGTGGGQYF,TGTGCCAGCTCACCCCCCCTCGGGACAGGGGGGGGGCAGTATTTT
TRBJ2-3,TRBV29-1,-,13,-,CSVDLYPTDTQYF,TGCAGCGTTGATTTGTACCCAACAGATACGCAGTATTTT
TRBJ2-7,TRBV18,-,14,TRBD2,CATSGTSLSYEQYF,TGTGCCACCAGCGGGACTAGCCTATCCTACGAGCAGTACTTC
TRBJ2-1,TRBV11-3,few,15,-,CASSWPGRGDNEQFF,TGTGCCAGCAGCTGGCCGGGAAGGGGAGACAATGAGCAGTTCTTC
TRBJ1-5,TRBV18,-,15,-,CASSPPNTGNQPQHF,TGTGCCAGCTCACCACCGAACACGGGGAATCAGCCCCAGCATTTT
TRBJ2-7,TRBV28,-,13,TRBD2,CASRSGGSYEQYF,TGTGCCAGCAGAAGCGGGGGCTCCTACGAGCAGTACTTC
TRBJ2-1,TRBV10-2,once,14,-,CASSYWAAPHEQFF,TGCGCCAGCAGTTACTGGGCCGCTCCCCATGAGCAGTTCTTC
TRBJ1-2,TRBV19,-,13,-,CASSMEFRGPITF,TGTGCCAGTAGTATGGAGTTTCGGGGCCCGATCACCTTC
TRBJ2-7,TRBV7-4,few,14,-,CASSPEPRSYEQYF,TGTGCCAGCAGCCCCGAACCTAGAAGCTACGAGCAGTACTTC
TRBJ1-2,TRBV28,few,18,-,CASSRREGKDLEDYGYTF,TGTGCCAGCAGTAGGCGGGAGGGGAAGGATCTTGAGGACTATGGCTACACCTTC
TRBJ2-7,TRBV7-7,few,15,TRBD2,CASSLASGGTYEQYF,TGTGCCAGCAGCTTGGCTAGCGGGGGAACCTACGAGCAGTACTTC
TRBJ1-2,TRBV19,-,12,-,CASSSYGYGYTF,TGTGCCAGTAGTAGTTACGGGTATGGCTACACCTTC
TRBJ2-7,TRBV19,-,14,TRBD1,CASSLRDSTYEQYF,TGTGCCAGTAGTCTCCGGGACAGCACCTACGAGCAGTACTTC
TRBJ2-1,TRBV19,-,16,-,CASSIEPWSGDNEQFF,TGTGCCAGTAGTATAGAGCCGTGGTCAGGGGACAATGAGCAGTTCTTC
TRBJ2-7,TRBV19,few,15,-,CASRFEDPSPDEQYF,TGTGCCAGTAGGTTCGAGGATCCAAGTCCGGACGAGCAGTACTTC
TRBJ2-6,TRBV6-7,few,16,-,CASSVSGSSGANVLTF,TGTGCCAGCAGTGTGTCAGGGTCCTCTGGGGCCAACGTCCTGACTTTC
TRBJ2-3,TRBV28,few,16,TRBD2,CASSRGGTSAPDTQYF,TGTGCCAGCAGCCGGGGGGGGACTAGCGCCCCAGATACGCAGTATTTT
TRBJ1-5,TRBV30,few,13,-,CAFSPDSNQPQHF,TGTGCCTTCTCCCCGGATAGCAATCAGCCCCAGCATTTT
TRBJ2-3,TRBV29-1,-,12,-,CSVSKGTDTQYF,TGCAGCGTTTCCAAGGGGACAGATACGCAGTATTTT
TRBJ2-7,TRBV18,once,15,TRBD2,CASHHRTSGSYEQYF,TGTGCCAGCCATCACAGGACTAGCGGATCCTACGAGCAGTACTTC
TRBJ1-2,TRBV29-1,-,13,-,CSVDAIVGSGYTF,TGCAGCGTTGATGCTATTGTAGGGAGCGGCTACACCTTC
TRBJ2-1,TRBV19,-,13,-,CASSIGRDNEQFF,TGTGCCAGTAGTATAGGAAGGGACAATGAGCAGTTCTTC
TRBJ1-2,TRBV19,-,11,-,CASRGFGGYTF,TGTGCCAGTAGGGGTTTCGGGGGCTACACCTTC
TRBJ2-1,TRBV5-1,-,14,TRBD2,CASSSRLAGDEQFF,TGCGCCAGCAGCTCCCGACTAGCGGGAGATGAGCAGTTCTTC
TRBJ2-5,TRBV30,-,14,TRBD2,CAWRGTSVQETQYF,TGTGCCTGGAGGGGGACTAGCGTCCAAGAGACCCAGTACTTC
TRBJ2-3,TRBV9,few,13,-,CASSFRSTDTQYF,TGTGCCAGCAGCTTCAGAAGCACAGATACGCAGTATTTT
TRBJ1-1,TRBV2,-,15,-,CASSGRSRGSTEAFF,TGTGCCAGCAGCGGCCGATCAAGGGGATCCACTGAAGCTTTCTTT
TRBJ2-7,TRBV28,few,16,-,CASRPARGDSSYEQYF,TGTGCCAGCAGACCCGCCCGGGGGGACAGCTCCTACGAGCAGTACTTC
TRBJ2-5,TRBV29-1,-,14,TRBD1,CSVGTGGVKETQYF,TGCAGCGTTGGGACAGGGGGCGTGAAAGAGACCCAGTACTTC
TRBJ2-1,TRBV25-1,-,15,TRBD1,CASSRLGTGYAEQFF,TGTGCCAGCAGCAGACTCGGGACAGGGTATGCTGAGCAGTTCTTC
TRBJ2-7,TRBV30,-,14,-,CAGDDRTISYEQYF,TGTGCCGGGGACGACAGGACCATTTCCTACGAGCAGTACTTC
TRBJ2-3,TRBV6-8,-,19,TRBD2,CASSYSIAGYPSKLDTQYF,TGTGCCAGCAGTTACTCCATAGCGGGATACCCCTCCAAACTAGATACGCAGTATTTT
TRBJ2-2,TRBV19,-,15,-,CASQKDVANTGELFF,TGTGCCAGTCAGAAGGACGTAGCGAACACCGGGGAGCTGTTTTTT
TRBJ2-7,TRBV14,-,11,-,CASSPRYEQYF,TGTGCCAGCAGCCCCCGTTATGAGCAGTACTTC
TRBJ2-7,TRBV10-2,-,16,TRBD2,CASSEMGGITYYEQYF,TGCGCCAGCAGTGAAATGGGGGGGATTACCTACTACGAGCAGTACTTC
TRBJ2-6,TRBV15,-,18,-,CATSREGDSGSGANVLTF,TGTGCCACCAGCAGAGAAGGGGACTCGGGCTCTGGGGCCAACGTCCTGACTTTC
TRBJ1-2,TRBV30,-,11,-,CAWGGPPGYTF,TGTGCCTGGGGGGGGCCGCCTGGCTACACCTTC
TRBJ2-7,TRBV14,-,14,-,CASSLLTGPYEQYF,TGTGCCAGCAGCCTCCTTACAGGACCCTACGAGCAGTACTTC
TRBJ1-5,TRBV19,few,15,TRBD1,CASSTDRERGQPQHF,TGTGCCAGTAGTACCGACAGGGAACGGGGTCAGCCCCAGCATTTT
TRBJ2-6,TRBV25-1,-,15,-,CASSVLSSGANVLTF,TGTGCCAGCAGTGTCTTAAGCTCTGGGGCCAACGTCCTGACTTTC
TRBJ2-1,TRBV19,-,15,-,CASSPTGTSYNEQFF,TGTGCCAGTAGTCCGACAGGAACCTCCTACAATGAGCAGTTCTTC
TRBJ1-2,TRBV5-1,few,16,-,CASSLRGAEANYGYTF,TGCGCCAGCAGCTTAAGGGGGGCCGAAGCTAACTATGGCTACACCTTC
TRBJ2-1,TRBV6-4,-,16,TRBD1,CASSYFLQGALNEQFF,TGTGCCAGCAGTTACTTTCTTCAGGGGGCCCTCAATGAGCAGTTCTTC
TRBJ2-3,TRBV18,-,15,TRBD2,CASSPTSDNVNTQYF,TGTGCCAGCTCACCTACTAGCGATAACGTCAATACGCAGTATTTT
TRBJ2-5,TRBV11-3,medium-sized,14,-,CASSLNRVQETQYF,TGTGCCAGCAGCTTAAACAGGGTACAAGAGACCCAGTACTTC
TRBJ2-1,TRBV5-1,once,18,TRBD2,CASSLLTSGRASYNEQFF,TGCGCCAGCAGCTTGCTTACTAGCGGGAGGGCTTCCTACAATGAGCAGTTCTTC
TRBJ2-5,TRBV19,few,14,-,CASSMMEGSGTQYF,TGTGCCAGTAGTATGATGGAGGGTTCGGGGACCCAGTACTTC
TRBJ2-7,TRBV18,-,13,-,CASSPPVLTEKYF,TGTGCCAGCTCACCACCGGTACTGACGGAAAAGTACTTC